One and the same sample provided the 23 T cell receptor beta chains below, sequenced in a study of liver allograft versus peripheral blood T cells. Background on the study: T cell receptor repertoires in transplanted livers were compared with those in recipients' peripheral blood.

TCRdb called the reads again in MiXCR, with one record for every CDR3 protein. The sample holds around 500 distinct CDR3 sequences, 15% to 25% seen once. These receptor sequences come from a human patient who had a liver transplant. Some T cells may arise from the graft donor.

By proportion, this clonotype is medium-sized. The V gene is TRBV30, the J gene TRBJ2-7, with 7 bases lining up with TRBD2. Germline V CDR1 and CDR2: GTSNPN, SVGIG (reference sequence). The CDR3 extends over 14 amino acids. The V gene end was trimmed by 4 bases and the J gene end by 1 base; junction bases not matched to a gene: 7. CDR3 sequence: CAWTHGGRSYEQYF. The CDR3 DNA is TGTGCCTGGACCCACGGGGGGAGATCCTACGAGCAGTACTTC.

In its sample, this clonotype ranks as medium-sized. The CDR3 region is CASCTPGINEKLFF. The CDR3 region has the DNA TGTGCCAGCTGTACGCCGGGAATTAATGAAAAACTGTTTTTT. This chain joins TRBV12-3 or TRBV12-4 and TRBJ1-4; no reliable D call. Trimming removed 8 bases from V and 4 bases from J, with 14 bases in between. This CDR3 has 14 amino acids.

The CDR3: CASSGGGSNQPQHF. The DNA of the CDR3 is TGTGCCAGTTCCGGAGGGGGTAGCAATCAGCCCCAGCATTTT. This chain connects TRBV6-5 to TRBJ1-5; D is perhaps TRBD1 (6 bases). Trimming left V 9 bases short and J 0 bases short, with 12 bases between. Germline values: CDR1 MNHEY, CDR2 SVGAGI. The CDR3 runs 14 residues.

By sample share, this clonotype is large (0.1 to 1%). The chain couples TRBV6-1 to TRBJ1-5; 9 bases are shared with TRBD1. Germline CDR1 is MNHNS and CDR2 is SASEGT. Unmatched junction bases numbered 12, after V lost 5 bases and J lost 7 bases. There are 16 residues in the CDR3. The CDR3 loop is CASSLAGQGLGQPQHF. The CDR3 coding sequence is TGTGCCAGCAGTCTGGCGGGACAGGGCCTTGGGCAGCCCCAGCATTTT.

The chain recombines TRBV7-2 with TRBJ1-5; 9 bases line up with TRBD1. V was pared by 2 bases and J by 5 bases, with 4 bases of the junction left unmatched. There are 15 residues in the CDR3. Germline V gene data show CDR1 as SGHTA and CDR2 as FQGNSA. In DNA form, the CDR3 reads TGTGCCAGCAGCTTACGCCGGACAGGGGATCAGCCCCAGCATTTT. It yields the protein CASSLRRTGDQPQHF.

This clonotype is hyperexpanded (1% or more) within its sample. In DNA form, the CDR3 reads TGTGCCAGCAGTTATGCAGGGCAAAACACTGAAGCTTTCTTT. It specifies CASSYAGQNTEAFF. The chain has TRBV6-6 and TRBJ1-1; TRBD1 is a possible D gene (5 bases). V lost 3 bases, J lost 2 bases, and 10 bases lay in between. The CDR3 extends over 14 amino acids. CDR1 and CDR2 (germline): MNHNY, SVGAGI (reference sequence).

As DNA, the CDR3 is TGCGCCAGCAGCTTGTGGGGGGCAAGTTCACCCCTCCACTTT. This encodes CASSLWGASSPLHF. The chain is built from TRBV5-1 and TRBJ1-6; the D gene is possibly TRBD1 (6 bases). Germline CDR1 reads SGHRS; CDR2 reads YFSETQ. Trimming pared 1 base from V and 9 bases from J, leaving 11 bases between. This CDR3 region has 14 residues.

Worth noting for this clonotype: It is likely a read error: a sequence one base away is far more abundant. V is TRBV6-6 and J is TRBJ1-1; the D gene is possibly TRBD1 (5 bases). CDR3 length equals 14 residues. The germline V gene encodes CDR1 MNHNY and CDR2 SVGAGI (reference sequence). V was pared by 5 bases and J by 7 bases, with 17 bases between. The CDR3 region is CASSERADRYEAFF. The CDR3 DNA is TGTGCCAGCAGTGAAAGGGCCGACAGATATGAAGCTTTCTTT.

This clonotype was observed a few times. V usage is TRBV20-1 and J usage is TRBJ1-1, with 7 bases that match TRBD1. This CDR3 has 13 amino acids. The germline gives CDR1 DFQATT, CDR2 SNEGSKA (reference sequence). V shed 2 bases and J 6 bases; nucleotides not matched to a gene: 6. The DNA of the CDR3 is TGCAGTGCTAGAAGGGGGCGGGGGTCTGAAGCTTTCTTT. Translation gives CSARRGRGSEAFF.

This clonotype is deemed large. The chain recombines TRBV18 with TRBJ1-3, with D unresolved. This CDR3 is 13 amino acids long. Germline CDR1 is KGHSH and CDR2 is LQKENI. V gave up 3 bases and J gave up 4 bases, with 7 bases separating them. The CDR3 nucleotides read TGTGCCAGCTCACCGTCAGGAGGAAACACCATATATTTT. It encodes CASSPSGGNTIYF.

By proportion, this clonotype is medium-sized (0.01 to 0.1%). The J gene is TRBJ1-1, the V gene TRBV20-1, with 7 bases matching TRBD1. This CDR3 has 13 amino acids. Per germline, CDR1 DFQATT and CDR2 SNEGSKA (reference sequence). Losses at the gene ends were 1 base for V and 5 bases for J; bases not matched to a gene: 4. CDR3 nucleotide sequence: TGCAGTGCTAGAGGACAGGGAAGGACTGAAGCTTTCTTT. Its protein product is CSARGQGRTEAFF.

This chain uses TRBV10-1 with TRBJ2-1; 10 bases agree with TRBD2. Germline-derived CDR1 and CDR2 are WNHNN and SYGVQD (reference sequence). The CDR3 extends over 17 amino acids. Trimming at V came to 3 bases and at J to 4 bases, leaving 9 bases not matched to a gene. The CDR3 nucleotides are TGCGCCAGCAGTGACACCTTACTAGCGGGGTTTTACAATGAGCAGTTCTTC. Its protein is CASSDTLLAGFYNEQFF.

This rearrangement joins TRBV20-1 to TRBJ1-1, with D uncertain. This CDR3 has 14 residues. V was trimmed by 1 base and J by 8 bases, leaving 17 bases between them. Germline V gene lookup returns CDR1 DFQATT and CDR2 SNEGSKA (reference sequence). CDR3 amino acids: CSARAGLTSQEAFF. CDR3 bases: TGCAGTGCTAGAGCCGGTCTTACATCTCAAGAAGCTTTCTTT.

This clonotype is large (0.1 to 1%) by share. The chain couples TRBV29-1 to TRBJ2-7, with D perhaps matching TRBD1 or TRBD2 (5 bases each). In germline, CDR1 is SQVTM, CDR2 ANQGSEA. The V end lost 7 bases, the J end lost 4 bases, and 14 bases lay between the germline ends. The CDR3 totals 12 residues. In DNA form, the CDR3 reads TGCAGCGGGGGGAACAGTGATTACGAGCAGTACTTC. Its protein is CSGGNSDYEQYF.

This clonotype is labeled as medium-sized. The V and J genes are TRBV28 and TRBJ2-7; 11 nucleotides match TRBD1. The V gene end was trimmed by 7 bases and the J gene end by 2 bases; junction bases not matched to a gene: 7. Germline loops: CDR1 MDHEN, CDR2 SYDVKM. The CDR3 loop spans 15 amino acids. CDR3 in amino acids: CASNPPGQGAYEQYF. Written as DNA, the CDR3 is TGTGCCAGCAATCCGCCGGGACAGGGGGCCTACGAGCAGTACTTC.

The chain links TRBV20-1 to TRBJ1-5; tentative D call: TRBD1 (6 bases). Germline CDR1 DFQATT, CDR2 SNEGSKA (reference sequence). The CDR3 totals 14 residues. CDR3 loop: CSLRSGGQNQPQHF. The CDR3 coding sequence is TGCAGCTTACGGTCGGGGGGCCAAAATCAGCCCCAGCATTTT.

In its sample, this clonotype is medium-sized. This chain joins TRBV19 and TRBJ1-2; TRBD1 might be the D (5 bases). V gave up 4 bases and J gave up 8 bases, with 11 bases separating them. CDR3 length: 12 amino acids. Germline CDR1 and CDR2: LNHDA and SQIVND (reference sequence). CDR3 region: CASSNPGYGYTF. The CDR3 DNA reads TGTGCCAGTAGTAACCCAGGGTACGGCTACACCTTC.

This clonotype is medium-sized (0.01 to 0.1%) in the sample. This rearrangement joins TRBV12-3 or TRBV12-4 to TRBJ1-5, with 9 bases fitting TRBD1. The CDR3 runs to 14 residues. Losses at the gene ends were 6 bases for V and 4 bases for J; bases not matched to a gene: 4. The CDR3 loop is CASSPTGGNQPQHF. CDR3 coding DNA: TGTGCCAGCAGCCCGACAGGGGGAAATCAGCCCCAGCATTTT.

In this sample, this clonotype is large. The rearrangement uses TRBV19 and TRBJ1-5; TRBD1 might be the D (5 bases). The V end was cut by 1 base, the J end by 3 bases, with 10 bases between. Germline loops: CDR1 LNHDA, CDR2 SQIVND (reference sequence). This CDR3 is built from 15 residues. The CDR3: CASSIGGRDNQPQHF. In DNA form, the CDR3 reads TGTGCCAGTAGTATAGGCGGCAGGGACAATCAGCCCCAGCATTTT. The full variable domain, rest sourced from reference TRBV19 and TRBJ1-5, is DGGITQSPKYLFRKEGQNVTLSCEQNLNHDAMYWYRQDPGQGLRLIYYSQIVNDFQKGDIAEGYSVSREKKESFPLTVTSAQKNPTAFYLCASSIGGRDNQPQHFGDGTRLSIL.

This clonotype is labeled as large. The rearrangement uses TRBV10-3 and TRBJ2-7, with D possibly matching TRBD2 (7 bases). CDR3 size: 13 residues. Germline CDR1 ENHRY, CDR2 SYGVKD. Trimming stripped 2 bases from V and 3 bases from J, with 8 bases between. The CDR3 nucleotides read TGTGCCATCAGTGAGAGGGGGGGCTACGAGCAGTACTTC. Translated, it gives CAISERGGYEQYF.

Judged by abundance, this clonotype is large (0.1 to 1%). This chain uses TRBV19 with TRBJ1-1; the D is unclear. The CDR3 length is 13 residues. With 8 bases removed from V and 1 base from J, the gap between germline ends came to 11 bases. CDR1 and CDR2 from the germline V gene are LNHDA and SQIVND (reference sequence). In nucleotides, the CDR3 is TGTGCCAGTGGGTTTACAAGGAACACTGAAGCTTTCTTT. Protein: CASGFTRNTEAFF.

By sample share, this clonotype is large (0.1 to 1%). This rearrangement joins TRBV19 to TRBJ2-7; weak D call: TRBD2 (6 bases). There are 13 residues in the CDR3. Germline CDR1 is LNHDA and CDR2 is SQIVND (reference sequence). V dropped 5 bases and J dropped 2 bases, with 10 bases sitting between them. In nucleotides, the CDR3 is TGTGCCAGTAGTCCTAGCGCCGCCTACGAGCAGTACTTC. It translates to CASSPSAAYEQYF.

This chain uses TRBV10-3 with TRBJ1-5; a possible D gene is TRBD1 (6 bases). This CDR3 is 15 amino acids long. CDR1 is ENHRY, CDR2 SYGVKD, per germline. The V end was cut by 10 bases, the J end by 5 bases, with 21 bases between. CDR3 sequence: CATGSGRGDDQPQHF. The CDR3 nucleotides read TGTGCCACGGGATCGGGCAGGGGAGATGATCAGCCCCAGCATTTT.